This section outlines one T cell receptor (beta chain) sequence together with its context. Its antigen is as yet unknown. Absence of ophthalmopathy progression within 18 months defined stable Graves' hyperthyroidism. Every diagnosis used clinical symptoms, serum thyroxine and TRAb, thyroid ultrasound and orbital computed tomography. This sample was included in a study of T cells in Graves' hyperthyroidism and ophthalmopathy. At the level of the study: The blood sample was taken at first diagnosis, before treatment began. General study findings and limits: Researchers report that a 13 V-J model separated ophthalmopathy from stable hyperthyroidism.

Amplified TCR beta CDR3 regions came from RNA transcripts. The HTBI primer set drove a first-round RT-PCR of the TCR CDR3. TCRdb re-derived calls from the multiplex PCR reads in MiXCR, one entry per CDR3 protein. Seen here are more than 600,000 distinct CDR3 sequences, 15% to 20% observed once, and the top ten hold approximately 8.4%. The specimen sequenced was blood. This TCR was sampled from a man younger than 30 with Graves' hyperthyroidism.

The CDR3 loop reads CASRFDRGYEQYF. The CDR3 nucleotides read TGTGCCAGCAGATTCGACAGGGGCTACGAGCAGTACTTC. This chain uses TRBV7-8 with TRBJ2-7; 8 nucleotides line up with TRBD1. Germline V CDR1 and CDR2: SGHVS, FQNEAQ. This CDR3 is built from 13 residues. After removal of 6 bases from V and 3 bases from J, the junction contained 4 bases not matched to a gene.